Following are 13 T cell receptor beta chains from one sample sequenced in a study of PD-1 blockade in mismatch repair-deficient tumors (dated by TCRdb to 2017 to 2019). Library preparation was by the immunoSEQ multiplex PCR assay. As stored in TCRdb, this immuneACCESS dataset retains in-frame rearrangements with V and J assigned. A fraction of the clones does not appear; measured against another copy, unresolved V genes explain less than half of the discrepancy, and the remainder lacks a known reason. A total of more than 40,000 clones appear in this sample, around 85% of them only once. Less than 9% of the sample is in the top ten clones. This sample comprised peripheral blood, obtained approximately 18 weeks after starting pembrolizumab. Receptor source: an adult with mismatch repair-deficient cancer.

The CDR3 reads CASSLSQGDQYNEQFF. The CDR3 bases are TGCGCCAGCAGCCTTTCACAGGGTGACCAATACAATGAGCAGTTCTTC. The chain has TRBV4-1 and TRBJ2-1; the D gene is possibly TRBD1 (6 bases). The V end was cut by 4 bases, the J end by 4 bases, with 17 bases between. The CDR3 has 16 residues. Germline CDR1 MGHRA, CDR2 YSYEKL.

This chain links TRBV30 with TRBJ2-7, with D maybe TRBD1 (5 bases). The CDR3 runs 14 residues. Trimming stripped 0 bases from V and 2 bases from J, with 11 bases between. Per germline, CDR1 GTSNPN and CDR2 SVGIG (reference sequence). CDR3 bases: TGTGCCTGGAGTGTCTTGGGGCTTGCCTACGAGCAGTACTTC. As protein: CAWSVLGLAYEQYF.

The chain joins TRBV5-1 to TRBJ1-4; 9 bases fit TRBD1. This CDR3 is built from 15 residues. V shed 0 bases, J shed 7 bases, and the junction held 4 bases outside the gene matches. Germline V gene data show CDR1 as SGHRS and CDR2 as YFSETQ. Written as DNA, the CDR3 is TGCGCCAGCAGCTTGGAGGGACAGGGAGGTGAAAAACTGTTTTTT. This gives the protein CASSLEGQGGEKLFF.

The chain is built from TRBV29-1 and TRBJ1-5; D is undetermined. Per the germline V gene, CDR1 is SQVTM and CDR2 is ANQGSEA. The V end lost 4 bases, the J end lost 0 bases, and 7 bases lay between the germline ends. The CDR3 sequence is 13 residues long. CDR3 region: CSVVNYSNQPQHF. DNA of the CDR3: TGCAGCGTTGTAAACTATAGCAATCAGCCCCAGCATTTT.

The chain employs TRBV30 and TRBJ1-2; D is unresolved. The CDR3 is 13 amino acids. Germline CDR1 and CDR2: GTSNPN and SVGIG (reference sequence). With 4 bases removed from V and 3 bases from J, the gap between germline ends came to 12 bases. The CDR3 region is CAWNTVGYYGYTF. The CDR3 DNA reads as TGTGCCTGGAACACTGTGGGGTACTATGGCTACACCTTC.

The V gene is TRBV7-6, the J gene TRBJ2-7; 7 positions agree with TRBD1. The junction had 7 bases not matched to a gene; V was cut back by 4 bases and J by 7 bases. From germline, CDR1 is SGHVS and CDR2 FNYEAQ. This CDR3 has 13 residues. DNA of the CDR3: TGTGCCAGCAGCTCTACTGGGACAGTTGAGCAGTACTTC. Its translation: CASSSTGTVEQYF. Drawing the rest from reference TRBV7-6 and TRBJ2-7, the complete variable domain is GAGVSQSPRYKVTKRGQDVALRCDPISGHVSLYWYRQALGQGPEFLTYFNYEAQQDKSGLPNDRFSAERPEGSISTLTIQRTEQRDSAMYRCASSSTGTVEQYFGPGTRLTVT.

This clone appeared once. The chain combines TRBV7-8 with TRBJ2-1; a weak D match, TRBD2 (5 bases). Germline values: CDR1 SGHVS, CDR2 FQNEAQ. CDR3 length: 14 amino acids. V dropped 0 bases and J dropped 10 bases, with 13 bases sitting between them. The CDR3 spells CASSLALGVGEQFF. CDR3 nucleotide sequence: TGTGCCAGCAGCTTAGCGTTGGGAGTCGGAGAGCAGTTCTTC.

CDR3 DNA: TGTGCCAGCAGCTTAGGGGGGGCAGTGAACACTGAAGCTTTCTTT. Protein sequence: CASSLGGAVNTEAFF. The rearrangement uses TRBV7-2 and TRBJ1-1; D is possibly TRBD1 (6 bases). Per the germline V gene, CDR1 is SGHTA and CDR2 is FQGNSA. The V gene lost 1 base and the J gene lost 0 bases, with 9 bases spanning the gap. This CDR3 is 15 amino acids long. Full variable domain (missing parts from reference TRBV7-2 and TRBJ1-1): GAGVSQSPSNKVTEKGKDVELRCDPISGHTALYWYRQSLGQGLEFLIYFQGNSAPDKSGLPSDRFSAERTGGSVSTLTIQRTQQEDSAVYLCASSLGGAVNTEAFFGQGTRLTVV.

This chain uses TRBV7-9 with TRBJ1-5; D may be TRBD1 (6 bases). Trimming took 2 bases from V and 6 from J, leaving 11 bases between them. This CDR3 region has 14 residues. Germline assignment: CDR1 SEHNR and CDR2 FQNEAQ (reference sequence). CDR3 in DNA: TGTGCCAGCAGCTTATTGGGCAGGGGTCAGCCCCAGCATTTT. This sequence encodes CASSLLGRGQPQHF.

V is TRBV18 and J is TRBJ2-1; 11 bases fit TRBD2. CDR3 size: 15 residues. The junction had 7 bases not matched to a gene; V was cut back by 3 bases and J by 9 bases. Germline V gene data show CDR1 as KGHSH and CDR2 as LQKENI. Here the CDR3 DNA reads TGTGCCAGCTCACCGCTAGCGGGAGGAGGGGTTGAGCAGTTCTTC. Protein product: CASSPLAGGGVEQFF.

Judged by abundance, this clone is medium-sized (0.01 to 0.1%). The J gene is TRBJ2-1, the V gene TRBV9; 8 nucleotides align to TRBD2. J lost 8 bases, V lost 4 bases, and 8 bases had no gene match. The CDR3 length is 14 residues. Germline CDR1 reads SGDLS; CDR2 reads YYNGEE. This chain's CDR3 is CASSPWTSLDEQFF. DNA of the CDR3: TGTGCCAGCAGCCCTTGGACTAGCCTCGATGAGCAGTTCTTC.

There are a few counts of this clone. This chain joins TRBV5-1 and TRBJ2-6, with D perhaps matching TRBD1 (5 bases). The CDR3 is made up of 14 amino acids. Trimming removed 2 bases from V and 2 bases from J, with 5 bases in between. Germline-derived CDR1 and CDR2 are SGHRS and YFSETQ. The CDR3 sequence is CASSLGAGANVLTF. DNA for the CDR3: TGCGCCAGCAGCTTAGGGGCTGGGGCCAACGTCCTGACTTTC.

This chain uses TRBV29-1 with TRBJ1-2; 7 nucleotides match TRBD1. V was clipped by 3 bases and J by 8 bases; unmatched bases: 15. The CDR3 contains 15 residues. Germline V gene sequence: CDR1 SQVTM, CDR2 ANQGSEA. CDR3 residues: CSVDDTRGRVWGYTF. The CDR3 nucleotides are TGCAGCGTTGATGATACAAGGGGGCGCGTATGGGGCTACACCTTC.